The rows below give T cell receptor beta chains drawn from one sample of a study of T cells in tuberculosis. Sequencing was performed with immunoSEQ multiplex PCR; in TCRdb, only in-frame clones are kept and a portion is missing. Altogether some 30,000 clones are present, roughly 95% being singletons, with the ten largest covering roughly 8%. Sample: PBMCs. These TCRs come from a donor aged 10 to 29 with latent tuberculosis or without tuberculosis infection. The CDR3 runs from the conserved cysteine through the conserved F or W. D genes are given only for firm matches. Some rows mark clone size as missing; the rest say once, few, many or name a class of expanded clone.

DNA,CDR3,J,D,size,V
TGTGCCAGCAGCGTAGGTTACATCAATGAGCAGTTCTTC,CASSVGYINEQFF,TRBJ2-1,-,-,TRBV9
TGTGCCAGTAGTATAGGAGGTAGCGTCGGCCACGAGCAGTACTTC,CASSIGGSVGHEQYF,TRBJ2-7,-,-,TRBV19
TGCAGTGCTAGAGGGCAGGAGACCCAGTACTTC,CSARGQETQYF,TRBJ2-5,-,once,TRBV20-1
TGTGCCACCAGCAGAGGTCCCTCGGGATACCCTCCCCGTAGTCAGCCCCAGCATTTT,CATSRGPSGYPPRSQPQHF,TRBJ1-5,-,-,TRBV15
TGTGCCAGCAGCGGGGGCGGGTGGCAGGCGGACTCCTACGAGCAGTACTTC,CASSGGGWQADSYEQYF,TRBJ2-7,-,-,TRBV11-2
TGTGCCAGCAGTTACCTAGACAGGCGGAACACTGAAGCTTTCTTT,CASSYLDRRNTEAFF,TRBJ1-1,-,-,TRBV6-5
TGTGCCAGCAGGGGCAGGTCCCTGATCGGGGCCAACGTCCTGACTTTC,CASRGRSLIGANVLTF,TRBJ2-6,-,-,TRBV6-6
TGTGCCAGCAGTTTCTACAGGGGAACTGAAGCTTTCTTT,CASSFYRGTEAFF,TRBJ1-1,TRBD1,once,TRBV27
TGTGCCATCAGTGGAGTGGAGACTAGCGTTCAGACCCAGTACTTC,CAISGVETSVQTQYF,TRBJ2-5,TRBD2,once,TRBV10-3
TGTGCCAGCAGTTCTGACGCGGGAGGGGTTACAGATACGCAGTATTTT,CASSSDAGGVTDTQYF,TRBJ2-3,TRBD2,-,TRBV6-5
TGTGCCATCAGGGAAGGGGGGGGGCACGAGCAGTACTTC,CAIREGGGHEQYF,TRBJ2-7,-,-,TRBV10-3
TGTGCCAGCAGCTTAGACAGGGCCAGATCTGGAAACACCATATATTTT,CASSLDRARSGNTIYF,TRBJ1-3,-,-,TRBV11-2
TGTGCCAGCAGGGTATCATCTTACAGGGGTGCCGGCTACACCTTC,CASRVSSYRGAGYTF,TRBJ1-2,TRBD1,-,TRBV6-5
TGCGCCAGCAGCAAACTAGCGGGAGGGCCGGGGAACACCGGGGAGCTGTTTTTT,CASSKLAGGPGNTGELFF,TRBJ2-2,TRBD2,-,TRBV5-1
TGTGCCAGCGGGACAGGATACGAGCAGTACTTC,CASGTGYEQYF,TRBJ2-7,TRBD1,-,TRBV11-3
TGTGCCAGCAGTCTACAGGGGCCTGGGGAGCAGTACTTC,CASSLQGPGEQYF,TRBJ2-7,TRBD1,-,TRBV28
TGTGCCAGCACGGGACAGACCTTTAACACTGAAGCTTTCTTT,CASTGQTFNTEAFF,TRBJ1-1,TRBD1,once,TRBV7-2
TGTGCCACCAGCCCCCACCCGGGGAGACTAGCGGGGAACATTAAACAAGAGACCCAGTACTTC,CATSPHPGRLAGNIKQETQYF,TRBJ2-5,TRBD2,once,TRBV15
TGCGCCAGCAGCCAAGGAGCGGGAGGCGAGCAGTACTTC,CASSQGAGGEQYF,TRBJ2-7,TRBD2,-,TRBV4-1
TGTGCCAGCAGGGACACAGGGAAGTATGGCTACACCTTC,CASRDTGKYGYTF,TRBJ1-2,-,-,TRBV27
TGTGCGTCGGGACAGGGGAACTATGGCTACACCTTC,CASGQGNYGYTF,TRBJ1-2,TRBD1,-,TRBV30
TGTGCCAGCAGTCCCCGGGATACGATATACAATGAGCAGTTCTTC,CASSPRDTIYNEQFF,TRBJ2-1,-,-,TRBV6-5
TGCGCCAGCAGCGCAACAGGGATGACGGGCGAGCAGTACTTC,CASSATGMTGEQYF,TRBJ2-7,-,-,TRBV5-1
TGTGCCGGGGGACAGGGTAATGGCAATCAGCCCCAGCATTTT,CAGGQGNGNQPQHF,TRBJ1-5,TRBD1,-,TRBV6-6
TGTGCCACCAGCAGAGTAAATCAGCCCCAGCATTTT,CATSRVNQPQHF,TRBJ1-5,-,-,TRBV15
TGTGCCAGCTCACCCACAGGTTTGGCTGAAGCTTTCTTT,CASSPTGLAEAFF,TRBJ1-1,-,-,TRBV18
TGTGCCAGCAGAATTAGCGGGAGGGCCTTCACCGGGGAGCTGTTTTTT,CASRISGRAFTGELFF,TRBJ2-2,TRBD2,-,TRBV27
TGTGCCATCAACAAACAGGGGTCGGAGCAGTACTTC,CAINKQGSEQYF,TRBJ2-7,TRBD1,-,TRBV10-3
TGTGCCAGCAGCTTAGGGCTAGCCTACGAGCAGTACTTC,CASSLGLAYEQYF,TRBJ2-7,-,-,TRBV7-9
TGTGCCAGCAGCGCAGGGGCTGAAGCTTTCTTT,CASSAGAEAFF,TRBJ1-1,-,-,TRBV5-6
TGCGCCAGCAGCCAAGATCCGGTCACAGATACGCAGTATTTT,CASSQDPVTDTQYF,TRBJ2-3,-,-,TRBV4-3
TGTGCCAGCAGCGTAGCTTGGGGGACTTCTGGAAACACCATATATTTT,CASSVAWGTSGNTIYF,TRBJ1-3,-,-,TRBV9
TGTGCCAGCAGCGTTAGCGGGAGGGGTGCAGATACGCAGTATTTT,CASSVSGRGADTQYF,TRBJ2-3,TRBD2,-,TRBV9
TGTTCTAGCGGGAGCCGCAATGAGCAGTTCTTC,CSSGSRNEQFF,TRBJ2-1,TRBD2,-,TRBV9
TGTGCCAGCAGCCCCGGGAGGACCCAGTACTTC,CASSPGRTQYF,TRBJ2-5,-,-,TRBV7-2
TGTGCCATCAGTGTCGCGGGAGAAGACACAGATACGCAGTATTTT,CAISVAGEDTDTQYF,TRBJ2-3,TRBD2,-,TRBV10-3
TGTGCCTGGAGTAGACAGGGGACGAGGGGTGAAGCTTTCTTT,CAWSRQGTRGEAFF,TRBJ1-1,TRBD1,-,TRBV30
TGTGCCATCGGGGAGGACAGGGAGGGCAGGGAGCAGTTCTTC,CAIGEDREGREQFF,TRBJ2-1,-,-,TRBV10-3
TGTGCCTGGAGTGGACAGGTTAAAGATACGCAGTATTTT,CAWSGQVKDTQYF,TRBJ2-3,-,-,TRBV30
TGTGCCTGGAGCAGGGGATACGAGCAGTACTTC,CAWSRGYEQYF,TRBJ2-7,-,-,TRBV30